These 5 T cell receptor beta chains were all obtained from the same sample, sequenced in a study of cytomegalovirus exposure and HLA in healthy donors. The study ran its PCR with 60 Vbeta and 13 Jbeta primers. Here immunoSEQ multiplex PCR was the method, and the copy in TCRdb shows in-frame clones only, minus some. The sample yields 150,000 to 200,000 clones, about 80% seen once. The sequencing sample was made of PBMCs. Receptor source: a man younger than 45 in good health and CMV-seronegative.

This chain links TRBV29-1 with TRBJ1-5; tentative D call: TRBD1 (5 bases). Per germline, CDR1 SQVTM and CDR2 ANQGSEA. V was trimmed by 4 bases and J by 2 bases, leaving 9 bases between them. This CDR3 spans 13 amino acids. The CDR3 loop is CSVGKGGNQPQHF. For the CDR3, the DNA is TGCAGCGTTGGGAAAGGGGGCAATCAGCCCCAGCATTTT.

V is TRBV18 and J is TRBJ2-1, with D perhaps TRBD1 (6 bases). The V and J ends lost 0 bases and 6 bases respectively, with 12 bases between them. The CDR3 has 15 amino acids. Germline CDR1 KGHSH, CDR2 LQKENI. The CDR3 DNA is TGTGCCAGCTCACCACCTTGGCCAGGGGCCAATGAGCAGTTCTTC. Translation: CASSPPWPGANEQFF.

This chain uses TRBV27 with TRBJ2-7; 10 bases align to TRBD1. After removal of 3 bases from V and 4 bases from J, the junction contained 12 bases not matched to a gene. CDR1 is MNHEY, CDR2 SMNVEV, per germline (reference sequence). The CDR3 is 17 residues long. This CDR3 reads CASSFFPDRGPIYEQYF. In nucleotides, the CDR3 is TGTGCCAGCAGTTTCTTTCCTGACAGGGGGCCGATTTACGAGCAGTACTTC.

This chain uses TRBV5-3 with TRBJ1-1, with 8 bases identical to TRBD1. TRBV5-3 is an open reading frame, and its role is uncertain. J lost 1 base, V lost 2 bases, and 10 bases had no gene match. The CDR3 sequence is 17 residues long. CDR3 bases: TGTGCCAGAAGCTTAGAGGGCAGGGGGCCCCGGAACACTGAAGCTTTCTTT. Translated, it gives CARSLEGRGPRNTEAFF.

The chain is built from TRBV28 and TRBJ2-7; 9 bases align to TRBD1. Per germline, CDR1 MDHEN and CDR2 SYDVKM. The ends lost 5 bases at V and 2 bases at J; junction bases unmatched: 4. This CDR3 is 14 amino acids long. This CDR3 is CASSPDRGPYEQYF. CDR3 nucleotide sequence: TGTGCCAGCAGTCCGGACAGGGGCCCCTACGAGCAGTACTTC. Combining the CDR3 with reference TRBV28 and TRBJ2-7 gives the whole variable domain DVKVTQSSRYLVKRTGEKVFLECVQDMDHENMFWYRQDPGLGLRLIYFSYDVKMKEKGDIPEGYSVSREKKERFSLILESASTNQTSMYLCASSPDRGPYEQYFGPGTRLTVT.